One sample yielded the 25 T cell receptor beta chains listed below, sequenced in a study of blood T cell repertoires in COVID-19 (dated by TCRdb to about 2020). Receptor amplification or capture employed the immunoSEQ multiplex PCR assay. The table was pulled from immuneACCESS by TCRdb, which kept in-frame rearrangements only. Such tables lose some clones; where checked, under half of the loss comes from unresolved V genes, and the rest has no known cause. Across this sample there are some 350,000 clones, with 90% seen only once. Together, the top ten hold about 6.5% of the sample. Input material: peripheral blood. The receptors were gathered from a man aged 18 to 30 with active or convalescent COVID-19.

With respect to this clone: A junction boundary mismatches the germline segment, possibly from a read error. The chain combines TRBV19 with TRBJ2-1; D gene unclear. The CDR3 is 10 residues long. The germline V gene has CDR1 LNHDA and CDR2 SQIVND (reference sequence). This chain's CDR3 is CAGYMNEQFF. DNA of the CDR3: TGCGCAGGCTACATGAATGAGCAGTTCTTC.

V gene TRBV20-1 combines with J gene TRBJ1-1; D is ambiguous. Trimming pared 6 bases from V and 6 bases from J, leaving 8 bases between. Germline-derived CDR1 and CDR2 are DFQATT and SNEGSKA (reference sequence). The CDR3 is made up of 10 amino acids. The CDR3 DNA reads TGCAGTGCAGGAGTCCCTGAAGCTTTCTTT. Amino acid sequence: CSAGVPEAFF.

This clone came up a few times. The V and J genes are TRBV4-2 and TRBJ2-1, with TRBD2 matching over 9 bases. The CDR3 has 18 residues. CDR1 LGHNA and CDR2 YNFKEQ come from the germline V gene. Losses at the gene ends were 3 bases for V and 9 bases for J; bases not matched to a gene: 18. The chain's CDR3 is CASSHPGLGTSNNGEQFF. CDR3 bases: TGTGCCAGCAGCCACCCAGGGTTAGGGACTAGCAATAATGGTGAGCAGTTCTTC.

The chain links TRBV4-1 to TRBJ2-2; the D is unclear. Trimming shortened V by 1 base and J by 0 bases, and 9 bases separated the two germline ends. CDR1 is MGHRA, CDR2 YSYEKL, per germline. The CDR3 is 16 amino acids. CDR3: CASSQAHPTNTGELFF. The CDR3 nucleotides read TGCGCCAGCAGCCAAGCCCACCCTACGAACACCGGGGAGCTGTTTTTT.

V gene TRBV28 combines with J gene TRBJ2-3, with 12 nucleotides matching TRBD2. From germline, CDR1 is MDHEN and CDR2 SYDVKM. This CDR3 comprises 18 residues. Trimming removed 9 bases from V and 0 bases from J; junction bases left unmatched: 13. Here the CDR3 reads CASRTSGKNWPSTDTQYF. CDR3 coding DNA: TGTGCCAGTCGGACTAGCGGGAAAAATTGGCCTAGCACAGATACGCAGTATTTT.

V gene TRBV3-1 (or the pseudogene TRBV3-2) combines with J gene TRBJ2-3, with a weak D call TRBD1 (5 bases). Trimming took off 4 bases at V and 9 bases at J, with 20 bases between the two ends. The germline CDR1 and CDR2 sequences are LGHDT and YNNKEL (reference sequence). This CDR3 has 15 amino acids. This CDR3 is CASSLRIGALDTQYF. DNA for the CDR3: TGTGCCAGCAGCCTTAGGATTGGGGCGTTAGACACGCAGTATTTT.

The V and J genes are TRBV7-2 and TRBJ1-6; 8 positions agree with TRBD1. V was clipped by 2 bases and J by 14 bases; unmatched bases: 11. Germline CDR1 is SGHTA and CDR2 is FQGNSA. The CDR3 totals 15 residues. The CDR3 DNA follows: TGTGCCAGCAGCTTAATGGACAGGGCAATGGGGGCCCTCCACTTT. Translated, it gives CASSLMDRAMGALHF.

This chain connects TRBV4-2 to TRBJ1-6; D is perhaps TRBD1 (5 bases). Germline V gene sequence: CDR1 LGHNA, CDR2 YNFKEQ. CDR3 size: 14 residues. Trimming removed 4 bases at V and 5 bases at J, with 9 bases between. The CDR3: CASSPGSNNSPLHF. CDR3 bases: TGTGCCAGCAGCCCAGGGTCCAATAATTCACCCCTCCACTTT.

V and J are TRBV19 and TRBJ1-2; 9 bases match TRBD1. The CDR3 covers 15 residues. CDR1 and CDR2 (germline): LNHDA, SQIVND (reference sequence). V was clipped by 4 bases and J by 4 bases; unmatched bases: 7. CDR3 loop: CASSTGTGNPYGYTF. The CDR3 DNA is TGTGCCAGTAGTACCGGGACAGGGAACCCCTATGGCTACACCTTC.

The DNA for the CDR3 is TGTGCCAGCAGCCGCGGGGGGGCAAGTTACAATGAGCAGTTCTTC. Protein product: CASSRGGASYNEQFF. V gene TRBV11-2 combines with J gene TRBJ2-1; TRBD2 matches at 9 bases. This CDR3 region has 15 residues. The germline V gene has CDR1 SGHAT and CDR2 FQNNGV. The junction had 6 bases not matched to a gene; V was cut back by 5 bases and J by 4 bases. Together with reference TRBV11-2 and TRBJ2-1, the CDR3 gives the full variable domain: EAGVAQSPRYKIIEKRQSVAFWCNPISGHATLYWYQQILGQGPKLLIQFQNNGVVDDSQLPKDRFSAERLKGVDSTLKIQPAKLEDSAVYLCASSRGGASYNEQFFGPGTRLTVL.

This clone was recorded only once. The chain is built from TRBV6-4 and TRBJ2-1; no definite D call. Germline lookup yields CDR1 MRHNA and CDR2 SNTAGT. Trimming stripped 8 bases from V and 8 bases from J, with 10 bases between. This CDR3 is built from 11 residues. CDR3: CASRRKHEQFF. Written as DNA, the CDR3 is TGTGCCAGCCGAAGAAAGCATGAGCAGTTCTTC.

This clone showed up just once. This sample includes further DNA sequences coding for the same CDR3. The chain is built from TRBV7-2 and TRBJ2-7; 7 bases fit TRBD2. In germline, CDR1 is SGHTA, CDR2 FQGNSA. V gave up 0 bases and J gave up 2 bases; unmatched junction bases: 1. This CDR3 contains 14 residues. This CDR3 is CASSLAAGAYEQYF. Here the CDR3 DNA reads TGTGCCAGCAGCTTAGCTGCGGGGGCCTACGAGCAGTACTTC.

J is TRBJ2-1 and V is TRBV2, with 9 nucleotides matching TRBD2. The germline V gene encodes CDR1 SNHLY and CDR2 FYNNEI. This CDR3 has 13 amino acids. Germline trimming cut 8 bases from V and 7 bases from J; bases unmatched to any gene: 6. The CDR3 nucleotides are TGTGCCAGCGGGCTAGCGGGAAGAAATGAGCAGTTCTTC. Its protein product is CASGLAGRNEQFF.

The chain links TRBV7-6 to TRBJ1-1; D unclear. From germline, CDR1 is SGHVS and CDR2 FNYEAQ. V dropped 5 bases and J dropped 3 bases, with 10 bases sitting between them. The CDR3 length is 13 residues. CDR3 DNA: TGTGCCAGCAGCACAGACACCTACACTGAAGCTTTCTTT. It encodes CASSTDTYTEAFF. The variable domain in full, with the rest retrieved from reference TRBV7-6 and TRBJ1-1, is GAGVSQSPRYKVTKRGQDVALRCDPISGHVSLYWYRQALGQGPEFLTYFNYEAQQDKSGLPNDRFSAERPEGSISTLTIQRTEQRDSAMYRCASSTDTYTEAFFGQGTRLTVV.

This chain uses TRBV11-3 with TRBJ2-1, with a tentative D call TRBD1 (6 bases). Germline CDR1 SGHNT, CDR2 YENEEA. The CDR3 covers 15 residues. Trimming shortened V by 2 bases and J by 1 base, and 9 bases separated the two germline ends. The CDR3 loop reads CASSLIRGSYNEQFF. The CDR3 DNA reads TGTGCCAGCAGCTTAATTAGGGGGTCCTACAATGAGCAGTTCTTC. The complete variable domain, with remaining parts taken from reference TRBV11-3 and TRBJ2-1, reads EAGVVQSPRYKIIEKKQPVAFWCNPISGHNTLYWYLQNLGQGPELLIRYENEEAVDDSQLPKDRFSAERLKGVDSTLKIQPAELGDSAVYLCASSLIRGSYNEQFFGPGTRLTVL.

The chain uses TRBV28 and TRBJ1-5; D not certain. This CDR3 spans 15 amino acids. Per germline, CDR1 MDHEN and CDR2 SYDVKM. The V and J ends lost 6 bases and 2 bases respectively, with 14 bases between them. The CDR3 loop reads CASSGEGGGNQPQHF. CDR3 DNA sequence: TGTGCCAGCAGCGGTGAAGGTGGAGGCAATCAGCCCCAGCATTTT. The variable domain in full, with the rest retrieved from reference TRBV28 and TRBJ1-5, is DVKVTQSSRYLVKRTGEKVFLECVQDMDHENMFWYRQDPGLGLRLIYFSYDVKMKEKGDIPEGYSVSREKKERFSLILESASTNQTSMYLCASSGEGGGNQPQHFGDGTRLSIL.

CDR3 DNA: TGTGCCAGCAGCGTTGACGGCTTCGGGACAGCCGATGAAAAACTGTTTTTT. Translating it yields CASSVDGFGTADEKLFF. This sequence joins TRBV7-9 and TRBJ1-4; 7 bases match TRBD1. This CDR3 has 17 amino acids. V shed 5 bases, J shed 6 bases, and the junction held 15 bases outside the gene matches. Germline CDR1 SEHNR, CDR2 FQNEAQ (reference sequence).

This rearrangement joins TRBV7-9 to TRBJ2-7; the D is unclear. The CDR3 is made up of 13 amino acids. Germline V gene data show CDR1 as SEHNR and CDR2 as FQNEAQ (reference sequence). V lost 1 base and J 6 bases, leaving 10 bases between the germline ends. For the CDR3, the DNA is TGTGCCAGCAGCTTAGTGGGCACACTCGAGCAGTACTTC. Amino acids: CASSLVGTLEQYF.

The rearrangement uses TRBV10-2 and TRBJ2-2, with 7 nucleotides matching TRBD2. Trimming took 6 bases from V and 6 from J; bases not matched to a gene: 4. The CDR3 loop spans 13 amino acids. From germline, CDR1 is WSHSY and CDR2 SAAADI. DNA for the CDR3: TGCGCCAGCAGGAGCGGGATTTCCGGGGAGCTGTTTTTT. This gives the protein CASRSGISGELFF.

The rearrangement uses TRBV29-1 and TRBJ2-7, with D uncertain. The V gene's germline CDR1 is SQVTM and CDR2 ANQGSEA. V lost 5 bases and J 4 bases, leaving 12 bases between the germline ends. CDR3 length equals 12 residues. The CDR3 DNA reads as TGCAGCGTTTCCGATAATAGTTACGAGCAGTACTTC. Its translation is CSVSDNSYEQYF.

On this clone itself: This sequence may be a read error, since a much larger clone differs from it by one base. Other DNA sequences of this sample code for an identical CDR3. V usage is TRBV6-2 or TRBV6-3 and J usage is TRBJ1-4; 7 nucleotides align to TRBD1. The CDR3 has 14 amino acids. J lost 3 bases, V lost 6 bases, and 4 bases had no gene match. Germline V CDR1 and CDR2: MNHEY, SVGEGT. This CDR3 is CASSPGTANEKLFF. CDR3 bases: TGTGCCAGCAGCCCCGGGACAGCTAATGAAAAACTGTTTTTT.

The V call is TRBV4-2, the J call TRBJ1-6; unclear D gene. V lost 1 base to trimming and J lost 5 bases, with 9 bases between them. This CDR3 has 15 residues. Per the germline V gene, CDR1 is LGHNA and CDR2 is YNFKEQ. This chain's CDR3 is CASSQGIQDNSPLHF. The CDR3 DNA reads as TGTGCCAGCAGCCAAGGGATTCAGGATAATTCACCCCTCCACTTT.

CDR3 protein: CASMVWASSNQPQHF. In nucleotides, the CDR3 is TGTGCCAGCATGGTGTGGGCATCTAGCAATCAGCCCCAGCATTTT. The gene calls are TRBV6-5 and TRBJ1-5; no firm D call. The CDR3 spans 15 residues. In germline, CDR1 is MNHEY, CDR2 SVGAGI. The V end lost 7 bases, the J end lost 0 bases, and 13 bases lay between the germline ends.

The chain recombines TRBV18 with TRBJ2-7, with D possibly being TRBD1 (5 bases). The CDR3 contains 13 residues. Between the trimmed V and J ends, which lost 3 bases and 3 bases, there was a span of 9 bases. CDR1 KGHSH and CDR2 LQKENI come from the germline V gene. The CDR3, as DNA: TGTGCCAGCTCACCGGAAGGGGACTACGAGCAGTACTTC. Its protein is CASSPEGDYEQYF. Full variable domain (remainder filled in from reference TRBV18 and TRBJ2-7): NAGVMQNPRHLVRRRGQEARLRCSPMKGHSHVYWYRQLPEEGLKFMVYLQKENIIDESGMPKERFSAEFPKEGPSILRIQQVVRGDSAAYFCASSPEGDYEQYFGPGTRLTVT.

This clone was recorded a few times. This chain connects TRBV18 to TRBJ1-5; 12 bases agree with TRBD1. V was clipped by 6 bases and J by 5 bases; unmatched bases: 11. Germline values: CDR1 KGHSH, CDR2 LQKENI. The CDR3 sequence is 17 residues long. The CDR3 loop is CASSRAIGTGGDQPQHF. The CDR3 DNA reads TGTGCCAGCTCCAGAGCTATAGGGACAGGGGGCGATCAGCCCCAGCATTTT. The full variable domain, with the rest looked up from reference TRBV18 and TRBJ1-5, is NAGVMQNPRHLVRRRGQEARLRCSPMKGHSHVYWYRQLPEEGLKFMVYLQKENIIDESGMPKERFSAEFPKEGPSILRIQQVVRGDSAAYFCASSRAIGTGGDQPQHFGDGTRLSIL.